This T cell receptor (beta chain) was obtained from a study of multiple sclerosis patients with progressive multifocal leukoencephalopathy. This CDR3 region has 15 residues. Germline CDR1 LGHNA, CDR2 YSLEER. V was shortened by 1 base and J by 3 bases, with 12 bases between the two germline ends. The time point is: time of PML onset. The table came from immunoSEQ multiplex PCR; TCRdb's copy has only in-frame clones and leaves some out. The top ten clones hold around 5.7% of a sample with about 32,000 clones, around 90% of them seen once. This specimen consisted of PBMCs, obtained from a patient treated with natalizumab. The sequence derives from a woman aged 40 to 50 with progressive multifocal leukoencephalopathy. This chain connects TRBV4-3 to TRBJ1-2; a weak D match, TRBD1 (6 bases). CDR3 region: CASSQVTGGHYGYTF. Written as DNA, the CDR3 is TGCGCCAGCAGCCAAGTAACTGGGGGGCACTATGGCTACACCTTC.